These 29 T cell receptor beta chains came from one sample sequenced in a study of blood T cell repertoires in COVID-19. The repertoire was sequenced with immunoSEQ multiplex PCR; TCRdb's copy has only in-frame clones and lacks some. This sample yields around 120,000 clones, of which 65% to 90% are seen a single time; 9.5% to 13% belongs to the top ten. The sequencing sample was made of peripheral blood. The receptors here all came from a man older than 75 with acute or convalescent COVID-19.

CDR3 in DNA: TGTGCCAGCAGCTCAACAAATCTAGGCCTAGAGACCCAGTACTTC. The encoded protein is CASSSTNLGLETQYF. The V call is TRBV3-1 (or the pseudogene TRBV3-2), the J call TRBJ2-5; D is uncertain. This CDR3 has 15 amino acids. The germline V gene has CDR1 LGHDT and CDR2 YNNKEL (reference sequence). Trimming stripped 5 bases from V and 4 bases from J, with 17 bases between.

The rearrangement links TRBV6-2 or TRBV6-3 to TRBJ2-3; 9 positions agree with TRBD1. The CDR3 is 16 amino acids. Germline V CDR1 and CDR2: MNHEY, SVGEGT. Trimming took 6 bases from V and 1 from J; bases not matched to a gene: 8. CDR3 loop: CASSPIRDRGTDTQYF. The CDR3 DNA reads as TGTGCCAGCAGCCCTATCCGGGACAGGGGCACAGATACGCAGTATTTT.

The CDR3 sequence: CASSVISEPDYSNQPQHF. The CDR3 DNA is TGTGCCAGCAGTGTTATCTCGGAGCCCGATTATAGCAATCAGCCCCAGCATTTT. V and J are TRBV2 and TRBJ1-5; D not certain. From germline, CDR1 is SNHLY and CDR2 FYNNEI. The V and J ends lost 4 bases and 0 bases respectively, with 19 bases between them. This CDR3 region has 18 residues. Together with reference TRBV2 and TRBJ1-5, the CDR3 gives the full variable domain: EPEVTQTPSHQVTQMGQEVILRCVPISNHLYFYWYRQILGQKVEFLVSFYNNEISEKSEIFDDQFSVERPDGSNFTLKIRSTKLEDSAMYFCASSVISEPDYSNQPQHFGDGTRLSIL.

The chain links TRBV28 to TRBJ1-2; a possible D gene is TRBD1 (6 bases). Germline values: CDR1 MDHEN, CDR2 SYDVKM. V was shortened by 3 bases and J by 4 bases, with 9 bases between the two germline ends. This CDR3 contains 13 residues. Written as DNA, the CDR3 is TGTGCCAGCAGTTTGTCAGGGGTCTATGGCTACACCTTC. Its translation: CASSLSGVYGYTF.

The chain's CDR3 is CASSLDVLASAQYF. The CDR3 coding sequence is TGTGCCAGCAGCTTAGACGTCCTCGCGAGCGCGCAGTATTTT. The chain carries TRBV7-3 and TRBJ2-3; D remains unclear. Germline CDR1 SGHTA, CDR2 FQGTGA. This CDR3 spans 14 amino acids. Trimming pared 2 bases from V and 10 bases from J, leaving 16 bases between.

This clone came up once. The chain recombines TRBV13 with TRBJ1-2; D might be TRBD1 (6 bases). Germline V gene sequence: CDR1 PRHDT, CDR2 FYEKMQ (reference sequence). This CDR3 contains 17 residues. V lost 4 bases to trimming and J lost 6 bases, with 24 bases between them. The CDR3 DNA sequence: TGTGCCAGCAGCTCCTTGACCTACAGGGCTCGGGGTGATGGCTACACCTTC. Encoded protein: CASSSLTYRARGDGYTF.

The V call is TRBV19, the J call TRBJ1-5; D is unclear. The V and J ends lost 7 bases and 6 bases respectively, with 13 bases between them. Germline CDR1 reads LNHDA; CDR2 reads SQIVND (reference sequence). This CDR3 has 13 amino acids. CDR3: CASKGRRAQPQHF. As DNA, the CDR3 is TGTGCCAGTAAAGGGAGAAGGGCTCAGCCCCAGCATTTT.

CDR3 sequence reads: CASSLVGGTPNTGELFF. For the CDR3, the DNA is TGCGCCAGCAGCTTGGTGGGGGGAACCCCGAACACCGGGGAGCTGTTTTTT. The chain combines TRBV5-1 with TRBJ2-2, with a weak D call TRBD2 (6 bases). Deletions cut 0 bases from V and 0 bases from J, with 12 bases between. The germline V gene encodes CDR1 SGHRS and CDR2 YFSETQ. The CDR3 is 17 amino acids.

This rearrangement joins TRBV11-2 to TRBJ1-6, with TRBD1 matching 7 bases. Germline loops: CDR1 SGHAT, CDR2 FQNNGV. CDR3 length equals 14 residues. V dropped 2 bases and J dropped 9; count of bases not matched to a gene: 4. The CDR3 loop is CASSLRGLGSPLHF. The CDR3 DNA is TGTGCCAGCAGCTTAAGGGGGCTTGGTTCACCCCTCCACTTT.

The chain couples TRBV7-8 to TRBJ1-2, with D uncertain. Per germline, CDR1 SGHVS and CDR2 FQNEAQ. V gave up 3 bases and J gave up 0 bases, with 11 bases separating them. The CDR3 loop spans 15 amino acids. CDR3 amino acids: CASSFIQSANYGYTF. The CDR3 region has the DNA TGTGCCAGCAGCTTTATTCAGTCCGCTAACTATGGCTACACCTTC.

This chain links TRBV13 with TRBJ1-1, with 7 positions matching TRBD1. V gave up 1 base and J gave up 1 base; unmatched junction bases: 3. CDR1 and CDR2 (germline): PRHDT, FYEKMQ (reference sequence). The CDR3 has 15 amino acids. The CDR3 loop is CASSLDGTENTEAFF. The CDR3 DNA follows: TGTGCCAGCAGCTTAGATGGGACAGAGAACACTGAAGCTTTCTTT.

This sequence joins TRBV6-2 or TRBV6-3 and TRBJ2-6; 7 nucleotides agree with TRBD1. The CDR3 spans 17 residues. The J segment lost 0 bases and the V segment lost 5 bases, leaving 7 bases of the junction unmatched. The germline CDR1 and CDR2 sequences are MNHEY and SVGEGT. Here the CDR3 reads CASSPGQRNSGANVLTF. The CDR3 DNA is TGTGCCAGCAGTCCGGGACAGCGTAACTCTGGGGCCAACGTCCTGACTTTC.

The chain carries TRBV28 and TRBJ1-1; 7 nucleotides match TRBD1. Trimming removed 7 bases from V and 6 bases from J; junction bases left unmatched: 11. The CDR3 runs 14 residues. Germline CDR1 reads MDHEN; CDR2 reads SYDVKM. The CDR3 coding sequence is TGTGCCAGCACCGCCTCGACAGGGTTTCCTGAAGCTTTCTTT. Its protein is CASTASTGFPEAFF.

There are a few counts of this clone. The V call is TRBV29-1, the J call TRBJ2-2, with D possibly TRBD1 on 6 matching bases. CDR1 SQVTM and CDR2 ANQGSEA come from the germline V gene. The CDR3 is 13 residues long. Trimming shortened V by 3 bases and J by 7 bases, and 12 bases separated the two germline ends. The CDR3 here is CSVEMDSGGELFF. The DNA of the CDR3 is TGCAGCGTTGAGATGGACAGCGGCGGGGAGCTGTTTTTT.

The chain recombines TRBV3-1 (or the pseudogene TRBV3-2) with TRBJ1-1; the D gene is possibly TRBD1 (6 bases). Germline V gene data show CDR1 as LGHDT and CDR2 as YNNKEL (reference sequence). This CDR3 comprises 14 residues. The V gene lost 4 bases and the J gene lost 5 bases, with 14 bases spanning the gap. In DNA, the CDR3 is TGTGCCAGCAGCCCTCCATACAGGGAGACTGAAGCTTTCTTT. Translating it yields CASSPPYRETEAFF.

The chain combines TRBV28 with TRBJ1-2, with D maybe TRBD1 (6 bases). V shed 5 bases and J shed 4 bases, with 11 bases lying between them. Per the germline V gene, CDR1 is MDHEN and CDR2 is SYDVKM. This CDR3 region has 13 residues. CDR3 nucleotides: TGTGCCAGCAGTCCGGACAGAAGCTATGGCTACACCTTC. Its translation is CASSPDRSYGYTF.

The chain has TRBV3-1 (or the pseudogene TRBV3-2) and TRBJ1-5, with TRBD1 matching 12 bases. The CDR3 contains 17 residues. V gave up 1 base and J gave up 7 bases; unmatched junction bases: 8. Germline CDR1 LGHDT, CDR2 YNNKEL (reference sequence). CDR3 residues: CASSQGSGTGGRQPQHF. CDR3 DNA: TGTGCCAGCAGCCAAGGTTCCGGGACAGGGGGCCGACAGCCCCAGCATTTT.

The V call is TRBV2, the J call TRBJ2-3; D is possibly TRBD2 (5 bases). Germline V gene lookup returns CDR1 SNHLY and CDR2 FYNNEI. The CDR3 is made up of 16 amino acids. V lost 4 bases and J 0 bases, leaving 14 bases between the germline ends. CDR3: CASSVRTSRSTDTQYF. The DNA of the CDR3 is TGTGCCAGCAGTGTCCGTACTAGTCGTAGCACAGATACGCAGTATTTT.

The chain uses TRBV18 and TRBJ2-1, with TRBD1 as a possible D gene (6 bases). The CDR3 consists of 16 residues. V was pared by 3 bases and J by 0 bases, with 12 bases between. CDR1 KGHSH and CDR2 LQKENI come from the germline V gene. The CDR3 here is CASSPGTKSSYNEQFF. In DNA form, the CDR3 reads TGTGCCAGCTCACCCGGGACAAAGAGCTCCTACAATGAGCAGTTCTTC. Drawing the rest from reference TRBV18 and TRBJ2-1, the complete variable domain is NAGVMQNPRHLVRRRGQEARLRCSPMKGHSHVYWYRQLPEEGLKFMVYLQKENIIDESGMPKERFSAEFPKEGPSILRIQQVVRGDSAAYFCASSPGTKSSYNEQFFGPGTRLTVL.

This chain joins TRBV9 and TRBJ2-3; D not resolved. Germline lookup yields CDR1 SGDLS and CDR2 YYNGEE. V lost 0 bases, J lost 4 bases, and 12 bases lay in between. The CDR3 totals 15 residues. CDR3 in DNA: TGTGCCAGCAGCGTAGCCCCCCTAGAGTCAGATACGCAGTATTTT. It is translated as CASSVAPLESDTQYF.

The J gene is TRBJ1-1, the V gene TRBV5-1, with D hard to call. Germline values: CDR1 SGHRS, CDR2 YFSETQ. Trimming removed 4 bases at V and 5 bases at J, with 18 bases between. CDR3 length: 15 residues. The CDR3 DNA reads TGCGCCAGCAGCCAAATACCCGGGATAGAGACTGAAGCTTTCTTT. Translated: CASSQIPGIETEAFF.

Of note for this clone: Other DNA sequences from this sample encode an identical CDR3 as well. The chain links TRBV25-1 to TRBJ1-2, with 8 positions matching TRBD1. The V gene's germline CDR1 is MGHDK and CDR2 SYGVNS. This CDR3 is built from 14 residues. The V gene end was trimmed by 3 bases and the J gene end by 6 bases; junction bases not matched to a gene: 6. This CDR3 is CASSEGTGFDGYTF. For the CDR3, the DNA is TGTGCCAGCAGTGAGGGGACAGGTTTTGATGGCTACACCTTC.

The V call is TRBV24-1, the J call TRBJ2-2, with 12 bases identical to TRBD1. V dropped 4 bases and J dropped 2; count of bases not matched to a gene: 7. CDR1 and CDR2 from the germline V gene are KGHDR and SFDVKD. This CDR3 comprises 18 residues. CDR3 loop: CATSDTTGTGGNTGELFF. CDR3 DNA sequence: TGTGCCACCAGTGACACCACCGGGACAGGGGGCAACACCGGGGAGCTGTTTTTT.

The count of this clone is one. The gene calls are TRBV7-3 and TRBJ2-2; 7 nucleotides agree with TRBD2. The germline V gene has CDR1 SGHTA and CDR2 FQGTGA. J gave up 3 bases and V 3 bases, and 4 bases lay outside the gene matches. This CDR3 is built from 15 residues. CDR3 amino acids: CASSLGGSYTGELFF. In DNA, the CDR3 is TGTGCCAGCAGCTTGGGCGGGAGCTACACCGGGGAGCTGTTTTTT. Variable domain in full (rest from reference TRBV7-3 and TRBJ2-2): GAGVSQTPSNKVTEKGKYVELRCDPISGHTALYWYRQSLGQGPEFLIYFQGTGAADDSGLPNDRFFAVRPEGSVSTLKIQRTERGDSAVYLCASSLGGSYTGELFFGEGSRLTVL.

This clone is a singleton in its sample. The gene calls are TRBV6-6 and TRBJ2-3; 11 bases agree with TRBD1. The CDR3 has 16 residues. Per germline, CDR1 MNHNY and CDR2 SVGAGI (reference sequence). Unmatched junction bases numbered 9, after V lost 6 bases and J lost 4 bases. Here the CDR3 DNA reads TGTGCCAGCAGACCGGACAGGGGGCTGGTCGCAGATACGCAGTATTTT. It codes for CASRPDRGLVADTQYF.

As concerns this clone: The same CDR3 also results from other DNA sequences found in this sample. The V and J genes are TRBV3-1 (or the pseudogene TRBV3-2) and TRBJ1-1; D gene unclear. Germline CDR1 reads LGHDT; CDR2 reads YNNKEL (reference sequence). The V end was cut by 1 base, the J end by 1 base, with 4 bases between. The CDR3 spans 13 residues. The CDR3 is CASSQVKNTEAFF. The CDR3 bases are TGTGCCAGCAGCCAAGTCAAGAACACTGAAGCTTTCTTT.

In its sample, this clone was seen a few times. The gene calls are TRBV21-1 and TRBJ1-2. TRBV21-1 is flagged as a pseudogene. This CDR3 region has 12 residues. The CDR3 loop is CAPAWRQSGYTF. In DNA, the CDR3 is TGTGCTCCAGCCTGGAGGCAATCAGGCTACACCTTC.

This clone was seen only a few times. J is TRBJ2-3 and V is TRBV11-3; TRBD2 matches at 9 bases. This CDR3 has 17 residues. Germline CDR1 SGHNT, CDR2 YENEEA. Trimming removed 0 bases from V and 6 bases from J; junction bases left unmatched: 10. CDR3 amino acids: CASSLDGVAGGRDTQYF. The CDR3 DNA is TGTGCCAGCAGCTTAGACGGCGTCGCGGGAGGGAGGGATACGCAGTATTTT.

The count of this clone is one. The chain uses TRBV9 and TRBJ2-2, with 9 bases lining up with TRBD1. Germline lookup yields CDR1 SGDLS and CDR2 YYNGEE. This CDR3 has 16 amino acids. J was trimmed by 5 bases and V by 4 bases; bases with no gene match: 9. As DNA, the CDR3 is TGTGCCAGCAGCCCAGACAGGGGGTCGGGTACCGGGGAGCTGTTTTTT. Amino acids: CASSPDRGSGTGELFF.